The following is a TCR beta chain sequence with its context. This specimen includes other DNA sequences encoding the same CDR3. Here immunoSEQ multiplex PCR was the method, and the copy in TCRdb shows in-frame clones only, minus some. Of tens of thousands of clones in the sample, around 97% were seen once. CDR3 length: 12 residues. Germline lookup yields CDR1 SGHAT and CDR2 FQNNGV. Deletions cut 1 base from V and 6 bases from J, with 7 bases between. The sample originates from a study of cytomegalovirus exposure and HLA in healthy donors. The gene calls are TRBV11-2 and TRBJ2-7; D is perhaps TRBD2 (5 bases). The sequencing input was PBMCs. The sequence was obtained from a woman younger than 30 in good health and CMV-seropositive. DNA for the CDR3: TGTGCCAGCAGCTTAGGGGCGGGCGAGCAGTACTTC. As protein: CASSLGAGEQYF.